This T cell receptor beta chain was captured by sequencing in a study of blood T cell repertoires in COVID-19. Across the whole study: Whether acute or convalescent, the COVID-19 samples came from the United States, Italy and Spain. The analysed material was cDNA or gDNA that came from T cells, B-cell-depleted T cells, or PBMCs.

Authors' analysis steps: By means of reference gene primer amplification, nucleated cell counts were estimated. Generated by immunoSEQ multiplex PCR, the TCRdb table keeps only in-frame clones and is missing some. That table furnishes V, J and clone size, whereas the DNA furnished D and trimming. The profile covers approximately 490,000 clones, with approximately 86% appearing a single time and under 0.75% taken by the ten largest. Looked up from germline, CDR1 is GTSNPN and CDR2 is SVGIG (reference sequence). The CDR3 has 17 residues. V was shortened by 1 base and J by 6 bases, with 21 bases between the two germline ends. Enrollees, about 18 to 100 years old, lived in 24 US areas.

The V call is TRBV30, the J call TRBJ1-4; D may be TRBD1 (6 bases). The origin of this receptor is a woman aged 18-29 years who had recovered from COVID-19. Sequenced: PBMCs or T cells enriched from blood (not recorded which). CDR3 DNA: TGTGCCTGGAGTGCGACCGTTCTTGATTCAGGGGATGAAAAACTGTTTTTT. Translating it yields CAWSATVLDSGDEKLFF. Using reference TRBV30 and TRBJ1-4 for the parts outside the CDR3, the full variable domain is SQTIHQWPATLVQPVGSPLSLECTVEGTSNPNLYWYRQAAGRGLQLLFYSVGIGQISSEVPQNLSASRPQDRQFILSSKKLLLSDSGFYLCAWSATVLDSGDEKLFFGSGTQLSVL.